Listed here are 26 T cell receptor beta chains from one sample, sequenced in a study of blood T cell repertoires in COVID-19 (TCRdb year 2020). Libraries were constructed by the immunoSEQ multiplex PCR assay. The table was pulled from immuneACCESS by TCRdb, which kept in-frame rearrangements only. Such tables lose some clones; where checked, under half of the loss comes from unresolved V genes, and the rest has no known cause. Within this sample are approximately 470,000 clones, with approximately 85% of them counted one time only. The top ten clonotypes cover approximately 3.2% of the sample. The source material was peripheral blood. Receptor source: a human donor in a cohort sampled during active COVID-19.

The chain is built from TRBV19 and TRBJ1-3; TRBD1 matches at 9 bases. V was clipped by 6 bases and J by 3 bases; unmatched bases: 6. The CDR3 covers 15 residues. From germline, CDR1 is LNHDA and CDR2 SQIVND (reference sequence). This CDR3 reads CASSSGQGHGNTIYF. In DNA form, the CDR3 reads TGTGCCAGTAGCTCGGGACAGGGCCATGGAAACACCATATATTTT.

CDR3 amino acids: CASGLSEWVVPGYGYTF. The CDR3 DNA is TGTGCTAGTGGTTTGTCTGAATGGGTGGTACCGGGCTATGGCTACACCTTC. This sequence joins TRBV12-5 and TRBJ1-2; D unresolved. This CDR3 region has 17 residues. The germline gives CDR1 LGHNT, CDR2 FRNRAP. The V and J ends lost 2 bases and 4 bases respectively, with 20 bases between them.

The genes are TRBV30 and TRBJ2-4; the D gene is possibly TRBD2 (5 bases). The V end lost 2 bases, the J end lost 7 bases, and 15 bases lay between the germline ends. The CDR3 length is 14 residues. The germline CDR1 and CDR2 sequences are GTSNPN and SVGIG (reference sequence). CDR3 coding DNA: TGTGCCTGGAGTCCCCCGGTAGCGACGAACATTCAGTACTTC. Its protein is CAWSPPVATNIQYF.

This clone appeared a single time. This sequence joins TRBV28 and TRBJ2-7, with D possibly being TRBD1 (6 bases). The CDR3 covers 15 residues. Trimming removed 7 bases from V and 2 bases from J, with 18 bases in between. Germline V gene sequence: CDR1 MDHEN, CDR2 SYDVKM. CDR3 DNA sequence: TGTGCCAGCACCGTTCCCGGGACAAACCCCTACGAGCAGTACTTC. It yields the protein CASTVPGTNPYEQYF.

This clone showed up just once. The chain recombines TRBV9 with TRBJ1-2; D is unclear. Germline lookup yields CDR1 SGDLS and CDR2 YYNGEE. The CDR3 length is 14 residues. V was cut by 1 base and J by 2 bases, with 9 bases left in between. CDR3 protein: CASSVIAANYGYTF. CDR3 bases: TGTGCCAGCAGCGTAATCGCAGCGAACTATGGCTACACCTTC.

V usage is TRBV6-5 and J usage is TRBJ1-2; TRBD1 matches at 11 bases. After removal of 6 bases from V and 6 bases from J, the junction contained 3 bases not matched to a gene. The CDR3 spans 13 residues. Germline values: CDR1 MNHEY, CDR2 SVGAGI. The CDR3 region is CASRPGQGDGYTF. CDR3 DNA sequence: TGTGCCAGCAGACCGGGACAGGGGGATGGCTACACCTTC.

This clone was seen once. The V gene is TRBV28, the J gene TRBJ2-7, with 9 positions matching TRBD1. The trim removed 4 bases at V and 5 bases at J, leaving 9 bases unmatched. The CDR3 extends over 15 amino acids. Germline assignment: CDR1 MDHEN and CDR2 SYDVKM. CDR3 DNA sequence: TGTGCCAGCAGTTCGTGGGGGGGACAGGGACACGAGCAGTACTTC. It specifies CASSSWGGQGHEQYF.

The V call is TRBV24-1, the J call TRBJ1-5; 8 nucleotides agree with TRBD1. V trimming: 4 bases; J trimming: 3 bases; junction bases outside the gene matches: 13. Germline CDR1 and CDR2: KGHDR and SFDVKD. The CDR3 is made up of 18 amino acids. CDR3 region: CATSETRTGMGNNQPQHF. The DNA of the CDR3 is TGTGCCACCAGTGAAACGCGGACAGGGATGGGAAACAATCAGCCCCAGCATTTT.

This sequence joins TRBV27 and TRBJ1-6, with TRBD1 matching over 10 bases. Germline V gene lookup returns CDR1 MNHEY and CDR2 SMNVEV (reference sequence). This CDR3 is 13 amino acids long. With 11 bases clipped from V and 10 bases from J, the junction kept 8 bases outside the gene matches. The CDR3 here is CALPGQGRSPLHF. The CDR3, as DNA: TGTGCCTTACCGGGACAGGGGCGATCACCCCTCCACTTT.

The chain has TRBV30 and TRBJ1-2, with D unresolved. This CDR3 has 17 residues. CDR1 GTSNPN and CDR2 SVGIG come from the germline V gene (reference sequence). The V end was cut by 0 bases, the J end by 4 bases, with 21 bases between. DNA for the CDR3: TGTGCCTGGAGTGTAGGTGGAATGGGCAGGCCCCTCTATGGCTACACCTTC. Amino acids: CAWSVGGMGRPLYGYTF.

The chain has TRBV19 and TRBJ2-1; TRBD1 agrees at 9 bases. The CDR3 is made up of 18 amino acids. From germline, CDR1 is LNHDA and CDR2 SQIVND (reference sequence). After removal of 3 bases from V and 4 bases from J, the junction contained 13 bases not matched to a gene. The CDR3 DNA reads as TGTGCCAGTAGTATCCCGGGACAGGGCCTATTTGCGTACAATGAGCAGTTCTTC. This sequence encodes CASSIPGQGLFAYNEQFF.

This chain uses TRBV3-1 (or the pseudogene TRBV3-2) with TRBJ1-1; 9 nucleotides align to TRBD1. CDR3 length equals 18 residues. Germline loops: CDR1 LGHDT, CDR2 YNNKEL (reference sequence). Trimming took 0 bases from V and 0 from J; bases not matched to a gene: 8. The CDR3 nucleotides are TGTGCCAGCAGCCAAGAAGGGACAGGGAATGGAATGAACACTGAAGCTTTCTTT. Protein: CASSQEGTGNGMNTEAFF.

This rearrangement joins TRBV29-1 to TRBJ2-3; possibly TRBD2 for D (5 bases). The V end lost 7 bases, the J end lost 1 base, and 12 bases lay between the germline ends. This CDR3 is built from 13 residues. Per germline, CDR1 SQVTM and CDR2 ANQGSEA. The CDR3 sequence: CSAWLAGTDTQYF. CDR3 nucleotides: TGCAGCGCGTGGCTAGCTGGCACAGATACGCAGTATTTT.

A word on this clone: One end of the junction fails to match germline, which may point to a read error. This sequence joins TRBV7-7 and TRBJ1-6, with D perhaps matching TRBD1 (5 bases). CDR1 and CDR2 (germline): SSHAT, FNYEAQ (reference sequence). There are 14 residues in the CDR3. This CDR3 is CASSIRVGNSPLHF. The CDR3 nucleotides are TGTGCTAGCAGCATCAGGGTTGGCAATTCACCCCTCCACTTT.

The CDR3 bases are TGCGCCAGCAGCTTCCGACAGGGTAGCACAGATACGCAGTATTTT. Amino acid sequence: CASSFRQGSTDTQYF. V and J are TRBV5-1 and TRBJ2-3; 7 nucleotides align to TRBD1. This CDR3 spans 15 amino acids. CDR1 is SGHRS and CDR2 is YFSETQ in the germline V gene. J lost 0 bases, V lost 2 bases, and 3 bases had no gene match.

DNA of the CDR3: TGTGCCAGCAGCGTAGCTACGTCGGCACTAGCTGTCCTTAACAATGAGCAGTTCTTC. It translates to CASSVATSALAVLNNEQFF. The chain uses TRBV9 and TRBJ2-1; TRBD2 is a possible D gene (6 bases). Between the trimmed V and J ends, which lost 0 bases and 5 bases, there was a span of 24 bases. CDR3 length: 19 amino acids. Germline V gene data show CDR1 as SGDLS and CDR2 as YYNGEE.

The chain couples TRBV18 to TRBJ1-1; 8 nucleotides match TRBD1. CDR1 is KGHSH and CDR2 is LQKENI in the germline V gene. V was pared by 4 bases and J by 0 bases, with 10 bases of the junction left unmatched. The CDR3 is made up of 17 amino acids. The CDR3 reads CASSRATGTGLNTEAFF. The CDR3 region has the DNA TGTGCCAGCTCACGAGCTACCGGGACAGGACTGAACACTGAAGCTTTCTTT.

The rearrangement uses TRBV24-1 and TRBJ1-1; D unclear. Germline V CDR1 and CDR2: KGHDR, SFDVKD. V lost 3 bases, J lost 14 bases, and 21 bases lay in between. The CDR3 extends over 14 amino acids. The DNA for the CDR3 is TGTGCCACCAGTGATGGGAGCTCCTCTTGGTTCCGCTTCTTT. Translation gives CATSDGSSSWFRFF.

The V gene is TRBV19, the J gene TRBJ2-3, with D unresolved. CDR1 is LNHDA and CDR2 is SQIVND in the germline V gene (reference sequence). The CDR3 spans 14 residues. Trimming shortened V by 5 bases and J by 3 bases, and 12 bases separated the two germline ends. DNA of the CDR3: TGTGCCAGTAGTGTTCCCCGGAGTACAGATACGCAGTATTTT. Protein: CASSVPRSTDTQYF.

The rearrangement uses TRBV15 and TRBJ1-1; 9 nucleotides match TRBD1. V lost 3 bases and J lost 6; bases outside the gene matches: 5. CDR1 is LNHNV and CDR2 is YYDKDF in the germline V gene (reference sequence). The CDR3 consists of 14 residues. As DNA, the CDR3 is TGTGCCACCAGCAGGGGACAGGGTGTATCTGAAGCTTTCTTT. Amino acids: CATSRGQGVSEAFF.

The chain combines TRBV2 with TRBJ1-3; TRBD1 might be the D (6 bases). Trimming pared 8 bases from V and 4 bases from J, leaving 12 bases between. CDR3 length: 13 amino acids. In germline, CDR1 is SNHLY, CDR2 FYNNEI. The CDR3 loop reads CASRQDLGNTIYF. CDR3 nucleotide sequence: TGTGCCAGCCGACAGGACCTCGGAAACACCATATATTTT. Full variable domain (missing parts from reference TRBV2 and TRBJ1-3): EPEVTQTPSHQVTQMGQEVILRCVPISNHLYFYWYRQILGQKVEFLVSFYNNEISEKSEIFDDQFSVERPDGSNFTLKIRSTKLEDSAMYFCASRQDLGNTIYFGEGSWLTVV.

The table lists this clone with a few counts. The V gene is TRBV28, the J gene TRBJ1-2; TRBD1 matches at 9 bases. Germline CDR1 is MDHEN and CDR2 is SYDVKM. V was clipped by 2 bases and J by 5 bases; unmatched bases: 3. This CDR3 is built from 14 residues. The CDR3 nucleotides are TGTGCCAGCAGTTTAAAGGGACAGGGATATGGCTACACCTTC. Its translation: CASSLKGQGYGYTF.

V gene TRBV7-3 combines with J gene TRBJ2-1, with 8 bases aligning to TRBD2. The CDR3 loop spans 15 amino acids. V dropped 5 bases and J dropped 6; count of bases not matched to a gene: 9. Germline-derived CDR1 and CDR2 are SGHTA and FQGTGA. In DNA form, the CDR3 reads TGTGCCAGCAGCCCCGCCCCTGCGGGAGGCAATGAGCAGTTCTTC. Translated, it gives CASSPAPAGGNEQFF.

This sequence joins TRBV28 and TRBJ1-1; D remains ambiguous. The V end was cut by 3 bases, the J end by 5 bases, with 10 bases between. CDR1 is MDHEN, CDR2 SYDVKM, per germline. The CDR3 spans 13 residues. CDR3 DNA: TGTGCCAGCAGTTTTGGGGAGGGAACTGAAGCTTTCTTT. This sequence encodes CASSFGEGTEAFF.

For this clone: A much larger clone differs by one base, so this may be a read error. The rearrangement joins TRBV6-5 to TRBJ1-3, with D tentatively TRBD1 (6 bases). The CDR3 has 12 amino acids. Trimming removed 7 bases from V and 2 bases from J, with 6 bases in between. The germline gives CDR1 MNHEY, CDR2 SVGAGI. The CDR3 loop reads CASKGAGNTIYF. The CDR3 nucleotides are TGTGCCAGCAAGGGGGCTGGAAACACCATATATTTT.

The rearrangement uses TRBV19 and TRBJ1-1, with 7 bases that match TRBD1. This CDR3 comprises 14 residues. Losses at the gene ends were 0 bases for V and 3 bases for J; bases not matched to a gene: 1. From germline, CDR1 is LNHDA and CDR2 SQIVND (reference sequence). The CDR3 DNA sequence: TGTGCCAGTAGTATAGACAGGGGGTACACTGAAGCTTTCTTT. Translated, it gives CASSIDRGYTEAFF.